The present T cell receptor beta chain was sequenced within a study of regulatory dendritic cells for organ transplantation. The wider study: Day 6 dendritic cell cultures were stimulated with LPS.

Remarks on this clone: Its antigen is currently unknown.

V gave up 3 bases and J gave up 3 bases, with 11 bases separating them. Germline V CDR1 and CDR2: MNHEY, SMNVEV (reference sequence). This CDR3 contains 14 residues. Sorted T cells were CFSE-labeled and cultured 5 days with allogeneic regulatory or mature dendritic cells at 1:10. CD4+ or CD8+ T cells were sorted as naive CD45RA+ or memory CD45RO+. Clones were read by immunoSEQ multiplex PCR, and TCRdb kept only the in-frame ones, dropping some. The sample holds 20,000 to 25,000 clones, about 85% seen once. The study, taken as a whole, reports: Mature dendritic cells appeared to drive more memory CD8+ clonal expansion than regulatory ones. Memory CD8+ T cells were the most oligoclonal; naive cells were highly diverse.

The sequence came from a human donor in good health. The material sequenced was naive CD4+ T cells from blood cultured with dendritic cells. Subset specified: CD45RA+ naive T cells. The rearrangement links TRBV27 to TRBJ1-2; D is unresolved. The CDR3 sequence: CASSFTRTDYGYTF. The CDR3 DNA sequence: TGTGCCAGCAGTTTCACCCGGACGGACTATGGCTACACCTTC.